The T cell receptor (beta chain) described here comes from a study of T-cell reconstitution after alpha-beta-depleted transplantation in children. As it was prepared, the TCRbeta library received unique molecular identifiers. TCRdb called the PCR reads again in MiXCR, with one record for every CDR3 protein. The table includes about 400,000 distinct CDR3 sequences, 20% detected once. Germline V gene lookup returns CDR1 SQVTM and CDR2 ANQGSEA. V lost 4 bases and J 5 bases, leaving 6 bases between the germline ends. CDR3 length: 10 residues. This clonotype was seen a few times. V is TRBV29-1 and J is TRBJ2-7; D gene unclear. The receptor was derived from a human donor who donated a stem cell graft to a child with acute myeloid leukemia. Material: PBMCs from the stem cell graft donor, obtained from the stem cell graft. The CDR3 reads CSVGWDEQYF. Here the CDR3 DNA reads TGCAGCGTTGGATGGGACGAGCAGTACTTC.